These 17 T cell receptor beta chains came from one sample sequenced in a study of identical twins. Each CDR3 protein gets one entry after TCRdb re-called the 5' RACE reads with MiXCR. The table shows some 690,000 distinct CDR3 sequences, with about 20% occurring only once. These same data were also listed under a study on T cells expressing NK-cell markers.

The source material was PBMCs. The receptors stem from a woman between 18 and 30 years old in good health.

The V and J genes are TRBV24-1 and TRBJ1-1; D not resolved. V gave up 2 bases and J gave up 1 base, with 19 bases separating them. The CDR3 contains 18 residues. The V gene's germline CDR1 is KGHDR and CDR2 SFDVKD. CDR3 in DNA: TGTGCCACCAGTGATTCTACCCAGGATTATGCGACGAACACTGAAGCTTTCTTT. This gives the protein CATSDSTQDYATNTEAFF.

Comment on this clonotype: One end of the junction fails to match germline, which may point to a read error. CDR3 in amino acids: CASSFQGANEKLSF. The CDR3 DNA reads TGTGCCAGCAGCTTCCAGGGGGCTAATGAAAAACTGTCTTTT. V and J are TRBV7-9 and TRBJ1-4; 8 bases match TRBD1. Germline V CDR1 and CDR2: SEHNR, FQNEAQ (reference sequence). The CDR3 length is 14 residues.

The chain recombines TRBV12-3 or TRBV12-4 with TRBJ2-7; 7 bases map to TRBD1. The CDR3 length is 13 residues. The V segment lost 6 bases and the J segment 4 bases; nucleotides outside the gene matches: 6. CDR3 DNA: TGTGCCAGCAGCTGGGACAGTTGGTACGAGCAGTACTTC. It encodes CASSWDSWYEQYF.

Concerning this clonotype itself: The junction differs from germline at one of its ends, possibly a read error. The gene calls are TRBV12-3 or TRBV12-4 and TRBJ2-5; possibly TRBD1 for D (5 bases). This CDR3 comprises 15 residues. Written as DNA, the CDR3 is TGTGCCTGCAGGGTTGGAGTCACACTTAGGGAGACCCAGTACTTC. Its translation is CACRVGVTLRETQYF.

V and J are TRBV20-1 and TRBJ2-5; the D is unclear. Per the germline V gene, CDR1 is DFQATT and CDR2 is SNEGSKA (reference sequence). The ends were cut back, 6 bases at V and 9 bases at J, with 14 bases in the middle. This CDR3 spans 11 amino acids. The CDR3 protein is CSAASPASQYF. In DNA form, the CDR3 reads TGCAGTGCCGCCTCGCCGGCCTCCCAGTACTTC.

The chain couples TRBV29-1 to TRBJ2-1, with 9 nucleotides matching TRBD2. CDR3 size: 13 residues. V was pared by 2 bases and J by 9 bases, with 5 bases of the junction left unmatched. The germline gives CDR1 SQVTM, CDR2 ANQGSEA. In DNA form, the CDR3 reads TGCAGCGTTGAAAACCTAGCGGGGATTGAGCAGTTCTTC. Translated: CSVENLAGIEQFF.

The chain links TRBV7-8 to TRBJ1-6; D not certain. The germline V and J ends were trimmed by 5 bases and 10 bases, with 12 bases remaining between them. Germline values: CDR1 SGHVS, CDR2 FQNEAQ. The CDR3 has 13 amino acids. CDR3 sequence: CASSQMGRSPLHF. The CDR3 nucleotides read TGTGCCAGCAGCCAAATGGGCAGATCACCCCTCCACTTT.

This clonotype was seen many times. The chain employs TRBV12-3 or TRBV12-4 and TRBJ2-1; TRBD1 matches 7 bases. The V and J ends lost 5 bases and 8 bases, in that order; junction bases with no gene match: 6. CDR3 length: 13 amino acids. CDR3 in DNA: TGTGCCAGCAGTACCACAGGGGCGGATGAGCAGTTCTTC. Its protein is CASSTTGADEQFF.

The rearrangement joins TRBV5-5 to TRBJ2-7, with D possibly matching TRBD1 (6 bases). The CDR3 covers 13 residues. V was trimmed by 2 bases and J by 6 bases, leaving 12 bases between them. The germline CDR1 and CDR2 sequences are SGHKS and YYEKEE (reference sequence). CDR3 coding DNA: TGTGCCAGCAGCTTTCGACAGGTAGTCGAGCAGTACTTC. Amino acids: CASSFRQVVEQYF.

This clonotype was detected many times. This sequence joins TRBV5-1 and TRBJ2-2, with 7 bases lining up with TRBD2. The CDR3 contains 16 residues. Germline V gives CDR1 SGHRS, CDR2 YFSETQ. With 3 bases clipped from V and 0 bases from J, the junction kept 5 bases outside the gene matches. CDR3 sequence (DNA): TGCGCCAGCAGCTCCTGGGAGGGAGCGAACACCGGGGAGCTGTTTTTT. It translates to CASSSWEGANTGELFF.

There are a few counts of this clonotype. V usage is TRBV4-2 and J usage is TRBJ2-3; a weak D match, TRBD2 (7 bases). Germline V gene sequence: CDR1 LGHNA, CDR2 YNFKEQ. This CDR3 has 18 residues. V was clipped by 0 bases and J by 4 bases, with 20 bases between them. The CDR3 nucleotides read TGTGCCAGCAGCCAAGAGTCGAGGATCCGGGGGGCCGCAGATACGCAGTATTTT. Its protein is CASSQESRIRGAADTQYF.

The chain joins TRBV20-1 to TRBJ2-6, with D possibly matching TRBD1 (6 bases). The CDR3 consists of 14 residues. Germline CDR1 and CDR2: DFQATT and SNEGSKA (reference sequence). Between the trimmed V and J ends, which lost 6 bases and 0 bases, there was a span of 9 bases. The DNA for the CDR3 is TGCAGTGCAAACAGGGACTCTGGGGCCAACGTCCTGACTTTC. Its translation: CSANRDSGANVLTF.

This chain links TRBV25-1 with TRBJ2-2; 9 positions match TRBD2. V shed 4 bases and J 3 bases; nucleotides not matched to a gene: 6. The CDR3 spans 16 residues. In germline, CDR1 is MGHDK, CDR2 SYGVNS. CDR3 bases: TGTGCCAGCAGTGGACCTAGCGGGACGGACACCGGGGAGCTGTTTTTT. Protein sequence: CASSGPSGTDTGELFF. Combining the CDR3 with reference TRBV25-1 and TRBJ2-2 gives the whole variable domain EADIYQTPRYLVIGTGKKITLECSQTMGHDKMYWYQQDPGMELHLIHYSYGVNSTEKGDLSSESTVSRIRTEHFPLTLESARPSHTSQYLCASSGPSGTDTGELFFGEGSRLTVL.

A few counts support this clonotype. The chain links TRBV12-3 or TRBV12-4 to TRBJ1-1; D may be TRBD1 (6 bases). This CDR3 is 14 amino acids long. Trimming shortened V by 5 bases and J by 1 base, and 11 bases separated the two germline ends. The CDR3 reads CASSDGTTNTEAFF. CDR3 coding DNA: TGTGCCAGCAGTGATGGGACAACGAACACTGAAGCTTTCTTT.

V is TRBV5-1 and J is TRBJ2-5; D gene unclear. The V end was cut by 0 bases, the J end by 0 bases, with 6 bases between. The germline V gene has CDR1 SGHRS and CDR2 YFSETQ. The CDR3 covers 14 residues. The CDR3 bases are TGCGCCAGCAGCTTGGAGGCATACCAAGAGACCCAGTACTTC. Protein: CASSLEAYQETQYF.

The rearrangement links TRBV9 to TRBJ1-1; 7 bases line up with TRBD1. The CDR3 consists of 11 residues. CDR1 and CDR2 from the germline V gene are SGDLS and YYNGEE. Losses at the gene ends were 3 bases for V and 7 bases for J; bases not matched to a gene: 0. The CDR3 here is CASSDRGEAFF. The CDR3 DNA follows: TGTGCCAGCAGCGACAGGGGTGAAGCTTTCTTT.

The chain couples TRBV4-2 to TRBJ2-7, with 14 positions matching TRBD2. Losses at the gene ends were 4 bases for V and 2 bases for J; bases not matched to a gene: 10. Per germline, CDR1 LGHNA and CDR2 YNFKEQ. The CDR3 totals 18 residues. CDR3 bases: TGTGCCAGCAGCCGACACACCGGACTAGCGGGGGGAACCTACGAGCAGTACTTC. Translation: CASSRHTGLAGGTYEQYF.